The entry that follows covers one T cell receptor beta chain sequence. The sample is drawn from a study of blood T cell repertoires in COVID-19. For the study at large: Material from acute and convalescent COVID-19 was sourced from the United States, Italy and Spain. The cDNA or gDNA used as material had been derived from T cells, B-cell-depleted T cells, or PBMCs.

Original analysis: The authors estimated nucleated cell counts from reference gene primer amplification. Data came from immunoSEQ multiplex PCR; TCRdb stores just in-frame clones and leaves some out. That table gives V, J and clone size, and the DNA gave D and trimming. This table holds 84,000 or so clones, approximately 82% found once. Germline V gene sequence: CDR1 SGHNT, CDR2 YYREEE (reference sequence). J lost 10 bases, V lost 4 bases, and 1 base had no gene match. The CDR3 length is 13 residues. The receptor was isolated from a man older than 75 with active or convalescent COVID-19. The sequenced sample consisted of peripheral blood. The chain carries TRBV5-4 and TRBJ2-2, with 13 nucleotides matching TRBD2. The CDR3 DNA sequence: TGTGCCAGCAGCACTAGCGGGAGGGCGGAGCTGTTTTTT. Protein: CASSTSGRAELFF. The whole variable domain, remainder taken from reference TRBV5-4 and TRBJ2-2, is ETGVTQSPTHLIKTRGQQVTLRCSSQSGHNTVSWYQQALGQGPQFIFQYYREEENGRGNFPPRFSGLQFPNYSSELNVNALELDDSALYLCASSTSGRAELFFGEGSRLTVL.